The rows below give T cell receptor beta chains drawn from one sample of a study of PD-1 blockade in classical Hodgkin lymphoma. The data were produced by immunoSEQ multiplex PCR, yet TCRdb's version contains in-frame clones alone and is incomplete. The data contain thousands of clones, around 90% of them singletons. The sequenced sample consisted of CD8+ T cells from blood. The origin of the receptors is a human donor with classical Hodgkin lymphoma. Both conserved end residues are part of each CDR3. A D gene is named only where the DNA matches it firmly. The size of a clone is reported for some rows only, either as once, few or many, or as a class for expanded clones.

clone size,J gene,D gene,V gene,CDR3 DNA,CDR3 protein
NA,TRBJ1-2,NA,TRBV7-9,TGTGCCAGCAGCTGGGGACGGAGCTATGGCTACACCTTC,CASSWGRSYGYTF
NA,TRBJ2-5,TRBD2,TRBV4-1,TGCGCCAGCAGCCAAACTAGCGGGAGTGGCGAGACCCAGTACTTC,CASSQTSGSGETQYF
NA,TRBJ2-1,NA,TRBV2,TGTGCCAGCAGTGATTACCTAAATGAGCAGTTCTTC,CASSDYLNEQFF
NA,TRBJ2-7,TRBD1,TRBV7-9,TGTGCCAGCAGCTTACCGGGACAGACAACCTACGAGCAGTACTTC,CASSLPGQTTYEQYF
NA,TRBJ2-7,TRBD2,TRBV27,TGTGCCAGCACCCCGAGCGGGAGTGTCTACGAGCAGTACTTC,CASTPSGSVYEQYF
NA,TRBJ2-7,TRBD1,TRBV6-6,TGTGCCAGCAGTTACTCGCGGTCCCAGGGGGAGTACGAGCAGTACTTC,CASSYSRSQGEYEQYF
NA,TRBJ2-7,NA,TRBV4-1,TGCGCCAGCAGCCAACCTCTATCGGGCTCCTACGAGCAGTACTTC,CASSQPLSGSYEQYF
NA,TRBJ1-6,TRBD1,TRBV6-9,TGTGCCGGCCACCCCGGGACAGGAAATAATTGCGGCTCACCCCTCCACTTT,CAGHPGTGNNCGSPLHF
few,TRBJ2-1,NA,TRBV7-9,TGTGCCAGCGGGAGTTCCTACAATGAGCAGTTCTTC,CASGSSYNEQFF
NA,TRBJ1-3,NA,TRBV28,TGTGCCAGCAGTTTAGTCTCTGGAAACACCATATATTTT,CASSLVSGNTIYF
NA,TRBJ2-5,NA,TRBV6-1,TGTGCCATCAACGGGAGGGACAGGCGAGGGGAGACCCAGTACTTC,CAINGRDRRGETQYF
NA,TRBJ1-3,NA,TRBV7-9,TGTGCCAGCAGCTTAGATTCGGGGATTGTGGAAAACACCATATATTTT,CASSLDSGIVENTIYF
NA,TRBJ1-1,TRBD1,TRBV5-6,TGTGCCAGCAGCTGGGACAGGGTCAACACTGAAGCTTTCTTT,CASSWDRVNTEAFF
NA,TRBJ1-1,TRBD1,TRBV5-4,TGTGCCAGCAGCTTGGCACAGGGGGCGCGCACTGAAGCTTTCTTT,CASSLAQGARTEAFF
once,TRBJ2-3,NA,TRBV19,TGTGCCAGTAGTATATTCCCGGAGGCAGGGCTAAGCACAGATACGCAGTATTTT,CASSIFPEAGLSTDTQYF
NA,TRBJ2-1,NA,TRBV18,TGTGCCAGCTCACCACCCGGCCCCGGGGATGAGCAGTTCTTC,CASSPPGPGDEQFF
NA,TRBJ1-2,TRBD1,TRBV7-4,TGTGCCAGCAGCTCGGACAGGAAGGACTATGGCTACACCTTC,CASSSDRKDYGYTF
NA,TRBJ1-2,NA,TRBV6-5,TGTGCCAGCAGGGCCGATACGCCAAGATATGGCTACACCTTC,CASRADTPRYGYTF
NA,TRBJ2-1,NA,TRBV27,TGTGCCAGCAAGGAGGTTGGCGGAATAAACTCCTACAATGAGCAGTTCTTC,CASKEVGGINSYNEQFF
NA,TRBJ2-3,NA,TRBV6-4,TGTGCCAGCAGTTTCCTCGGTGGGGCAGATACGCAGTATTTT,CASSFLGGADTQYF
NA,TRBJ2-6,NA,TRBV6-1,TGTGCCAGCAGTGGGGGGCGGAACTCTGGGGCCAACGTCCTGACTTTC,CASSGGRNSGANVLTF
NA,TRBJ2-1,TRBD2,TRBV18,TGTGCCAGCCGTCCGGGACTAGCTAGTCAGGTAGGGTTCTTC,CASRPGLASQVGFF
once,TRBJ1-2,NA,TRBV27,TGTGCCAGCACAAGGACACCAACTCGTAACTATGGCTACACCTTC,CASTRTPTRNYGYTF
NA,TRBJ2-1,NA,TRBV13,TGTGCCAGCAGCTTAGTCGGGGAAGAGCAGTTCTTC,CASSLVGEEQFF
NA,TRBJ2-3,NA,TRBV6-1,TGTGCCAGCAGAGACCCACGGACAGATACGCAGTATTTT,CASRDPRTDTQYF
NA,TRBJ2-1,TRBD2,TRBV7-9,TGTGCCAGCAGCTTAGAGGGCGGGGGACCTTACAATGAGCAGTTCTTC,CASSLEGGGPYNEQFF
NA,TRBJ2-1,NA,TRBV6-1,TGTGCCAGCACTCCCCTCCTCGGCGGAGGAGGTGAGCAGTTCTTC,CASTPLLGGGGEQFF
few,TRBJ1-2,NA,TRBV5-4,TGTGCCAGCAGCTTGGACGCGCCTATATATGGCTACACCTTC,CASSLDAPIYGYTF
NA,TRBJ1-2,TRBD1,TRBV5-1,TGCGCCAGCAGCTTGGCAGGGGGTAGCTATGGCTACACCTTC,CASSLAGGSYGYTF
NA,TRBJ2-7,NA,TRBV29-1,TGCAGCGTTTCTCATCCTGCAGGAACAGGGTCCAACGAGCAGTACTTC,CSVSHPAGTGSNEQYF
few,TRBJ2-5,TRBD2,TRBV6-1,TGTGCCAGCAGTGGGACTAGCGGGAGTTCGGAGACCCAGTACTTC,CASSGTSGSSETQYF
NA,TRBJ2-7,NA,TRBV6-5,TGTGCCAGCAGTTACACAGCGGGCGGACCCTACGAGCAGTACTTC,CASSYTAGGPYEQYF
NA,TRBJ2-7,NA,TRBV7-6,TGTGCCAGCAGCTTAACTGTAGGGGAGCAGTACTTC,CASSLTVGEQYF
NA,TRBJ2-3,NA,TRBV12-2,TGTGCAAGTCGCACACAGGGACTGTGGGGCACAGATACGCAGTATTTT,CASRTQGLWGTDTQYF
NA,TRBJ2-2,NA,TRBV19,TGTGCCAGCGGACTTTGGGTTTTGACCGGGGAGCTGTTTTTT,CASGLWVLTGELFF
NA,TRBJ2-1,TRBD1,TRBV27,TGTGCCAGCACTCGGACAGGGGGGTACAATGAGCAGTTCTTC,CASTRTGGYNEQFF
NA,TRBJ1-2,TRBD1,TRBV2,TGTGCCAGCACGGCCCCTCCTCAAGGGACAGACTATGGCTACACCTTC,CASTAPPQGTDYGYTF
NA,TRBJ1-3,NA,TRBV2,TGTGCCAGCAAGGGCTCTGGAAACACCATATATTTT,CASKGSGNTIYF
NA,TRBJ1-4,NA,TRBV9,TGTGCCAGCAGCGAGAGATCTGGGGAAAAACTGTTTTTT,CASSERSGEKLFF
NA,TRBJ1-1,TRBD1,TRBV13,TGTGCCAGCAGCTTAGGTACAGGGGGCAACACTGAAGCTTTCTTT,CASSLGTGGNTEAFF
NA,TRBJ1-1,NA,TRBV5-6,TGTGCCAGCAGCTTAATGGGCGCGGGGGTTGAAGCTTTCTTT,CASSLMGAGVEAFF
NA,TRBJ2-7,NA,TRBV27,TGTGCCAGCAGTTTAGGGGTGGTGCAGTACTTC,CASSLGVVQYF
NA,TRBJ2-7,NA,TRBV5-1,TGCGCCAGCAGCTTGCGGGGGGCGCCCCCCGAGCAGTACTTC,CASSLRGAPPEQYF
NA,TRBJ1-4,NA,TRBV14,TGTGCCAGCAGCCAAGTCGACATGGGCAATGAAAAACTGTTTTTT,CASSQVDMGNEKLFF
NA,TRBJ2-7,NA,TRBV29-1,TGCAGCGTCCTTGGGGCCGAACGAAACTCCTACGAGCAGTACTTC,CSVLGAERNSYEQYF
NA,TRBJ1-1,NA,TRBV19,TGTGCCAGTACCCTGACGGGGAACACTGAAGCTTTCTTT,CASTLTGNTEAFF
NA,TRBJ1-1,TRBD1,TRBV28,TGTGCCAGCAGTTTCGACAGGGGATGGAACACTGAAGCTTTCTTT,CASSFDRGWNTEAFF
once,TRBJ2-7,NA,TRBV5-6,TGTGCCAGCAGCTTGCTAGCTTACGAGCAGTACTTC,CASSLLAYEQYF
NA,TRBJ2-1,TRBD2,TRBV2,TGTGCCATCGGGACTAGTTCGTACAATGAGCAGTTCTTC,CAIGTSSYNEQFF
NA,TRBJ2-1,TRBD2,TRBV2,TGTGCCGGCCTTAGCGGGAGTATTAATGAGCAGTTCTTC,CAGLSGSINEQFF
NA,TRBJ1-2,TRBD1,TRBV27,TGTGCCACTGGGTGGACAGGGAGTTATGGCTACACCTTC,CATGWTGSYGYTF
NA,TRBJ2-7,NA,TRBV5-1,TGCGCCAGCGGATCCCCCTCCTACGAGCAGTACTTC,CASGSPSYEQYF
NA,TRBJ2-3,NA,TRBV4-1,TGCGCCAGCAGCCAAGATCTGGTGAATACGCAGTATTTT,CASSQDLVNTQYF
NA,TRBJ2-1,TRBD1,TRBV7-8,TGTGCCAGCAGCAAACCCCCGGGACAGGGGCTTCCTGAGCAGTTCTTC,CASSKPPGQGLPEQFF
NA,TRBJ2-1,NA,TRBV27,TGTGCCAGCAGCCTCAGAGAGGGATGGGGTGAGCAGTTCTTC,CASSLREGWGEQFF
NA,TRBJ2-3,NA,TRBV27,TGTGCCAGCAGTCCCGCCCTTTCCACTAGCACAGATACGCAGTATTTT,CASSPALSTSTDTQYF
NA,TRBJ1-1,NA,TRBV2,TGTGCCACCCATTACGACAGACAGACTGAAGCTTTCTTT,CATHYDRQTEAFF
NA,TRBJ2-3,NA,TRBV30,TGTGCCTGGAGTGATGGGGGGACCACCACAGATACGCAGTATTTT,CAWSDGGTTTDTQYF
NA,TRBJ1-1,NA,TRBV30,TGTGCCTGGAGTAATTGGGCATTCGGGACTGAAGCTTTCTTT,CAWSNWAFGTEAFF